The rows below give T cell receptor beta chains drawn from one sample of a study of Graves' ophthalmopathy and Graves' hyperthyroidism. TCRdb re-called the multiplex PCR reads through MiXCR, storing one row per CDR3 protein. The sample contains around 1.1 million distinct CDR3 sequences, around a third of which appear only once. Sequencing was done on a sample of peripheral blood or thyroid tissue (not recorded which). All receptors come from an adult man with Graves' hyperthyroidism. Both conserved end residues are part of each CDR3. A D gene is named only where the DNA matches it firmly. Clone size appears in some rows only: once, few, many, or a class for an expanded clone.

abundance	v_gene	d_gene	j_gene	CDR3nt	CDR3aa
many	TRBV5-1	.	TRBJ2-2	TGCGCCAGCAGCTTGTTACAGCCGAACACCGGGGAGCTGTTTTTT	CASSLLQPNTGELFF
.	TRBV5-4	.	TRBJ1-1	TGTGCCAGCAGCACCGGTGACAGAATCAATGAAGCTTTCTTT	CASSTGDRINEAFF
.	TRBV29-1	TRBD2	TRBJ2-5	TGCAGCGTTGGGGCTAGCGGTCAAGAGACCCAGTACTTC	CSVGASGQETQYF
many	TRBV29-1	TRBD1	TRBJ1-2	TGCAGCGTTGAAGCGCCGGCCAGGGGGCAGGGCTACACCTTC	CSVEAPARGQGYTF
many	TRBV5-8	TRBD2	TRBJ2-7	TGTGCCAGCAGCCCCGGGGGGTCCGAGCAGTACTTC	CASSPGGSEQYF
.	TRBV6-2/TRBV6-3	.	TRBJ1-5	TGTGCCAGCAGTCGTATTTGGGGAGTGGGCAGCAATCAGCCCCAGCATTTT	CASSRIWGVGSNQPQHF
.	TRBV6-1	.	TRBJ1-2	TGTGCCAGCAGTGAAGAGAATACTGATGGCTACACCTTC	CASSEENTDGYTF
.	TRBV2	TRBD2	TRBJ2-5	TGTGCCAGCAGCCCAAGGAGCGGGAGACTTGGGGAGACCCAGTACTTC	CASSPRSGRLGETQYF
few	TRBV19	.	TRBJ1-5	TGTGCCAGTAGTATGGGACACATCCAGCATTTT	CASSMGHIQHF
few	TRBV6-6	TRBD1	TRBJ1-5	TGTGCCAGCAGTTACGCGCGGACAGGGCATCAGCCCCAGCATTTT	CASSYARTGHQPQHF
.	TRBV12-3/TRBV12-4	.	TRBJ2-7	TGTGCCAGCAGCAAAGACAGTTCCTACGAGCATTACTTC	CASSKDSSYEHYF
many	TRBV7-6	TRBD1	TRBJ2-7	TGTGCCAGCAGCCGGCTTGCTACAGGGGGCTACGAGCAGTACTTC	CASSRLATGGYEQYF
once	TRBV4-3	TRBD1	TRBJ1-4	TGCGCCAGCAGCCGGGGACAGGGGGAGTATGAAAAACTGTTTTTT	CASSRGQGEYEKLFF
few	TRBV20-1	TRBD2	TRBJ2-6	TGCAGTGCTAAGCCGGGACTAGCATCCGGGGCCAACGTCCTGACTTTC	CSAKPGLASGANVLTF
many	TRBV24-1	TRBD1	TRBJ2-7	TGTGCCACCAGACAGGGGGCGGGGGACTACGAGCAGTACTTC	CATRQGAGDYEQYF
.	TRBV12-3/TRBV12-4	.	TRBJ1-1	TGTGCCAGCAGTTCACAGGGAGATGGTGAAGCTTTCTTT	CASSSQGDGEAFF